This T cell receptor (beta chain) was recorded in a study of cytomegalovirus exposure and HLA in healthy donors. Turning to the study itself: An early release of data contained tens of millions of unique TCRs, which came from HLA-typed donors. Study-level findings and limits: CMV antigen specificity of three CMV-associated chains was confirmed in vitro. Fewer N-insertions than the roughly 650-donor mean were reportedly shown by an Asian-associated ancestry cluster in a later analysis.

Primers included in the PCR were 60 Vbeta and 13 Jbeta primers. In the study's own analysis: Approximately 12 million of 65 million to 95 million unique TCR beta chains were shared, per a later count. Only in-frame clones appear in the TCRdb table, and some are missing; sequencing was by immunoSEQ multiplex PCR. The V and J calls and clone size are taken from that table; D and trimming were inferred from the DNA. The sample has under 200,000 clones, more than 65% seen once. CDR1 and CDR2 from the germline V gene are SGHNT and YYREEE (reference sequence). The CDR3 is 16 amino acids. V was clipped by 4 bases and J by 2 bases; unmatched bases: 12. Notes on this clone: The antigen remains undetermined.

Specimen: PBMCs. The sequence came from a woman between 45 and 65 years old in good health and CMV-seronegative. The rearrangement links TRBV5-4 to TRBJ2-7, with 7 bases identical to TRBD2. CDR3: CASSALAAGTAYEQYF. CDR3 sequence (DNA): TGTGCCAGCAGCGCATTGGCAGCGGGAACCGCCTACGAGCAGTACTTC.